The 27 T cell receptor beta chains in this list originate from one sample, sequenced in a study of OX40 agonist ivuxolimab in advanced cancers. Using immunoSEQ multiplex PCR, the repertoire was profiled, and TCRdb retains in-frame clones only, with some absent. The sample has about 86,000 clones; around nine tenths are singletons. Sequenced material: CD4+ or CD8+ T cells sorted from blood, taken in a trial of the OX40 agonist ivuxolimab. The receptors were gathered from an adult with an advanced solid tumor such as melanoma, head and neck, liver or kidney cancer.

The chain links TRBV2 to TRBJ1-5; 7 bases are a match to TRBD1. V was clipped by 8 bases and J by 4 bases; unmatched bases: 5. The CDR3 contains 13 residues. CDR1 and CDR2 (germline): SNHLY, FYNNEI. CDR3 nucleotides: TGTGCCAGCTATCAGGACAGGAATCAGCCCCAGCATTTT. Translation: CASYQDRNQPQHF. The full variable domain, rest sourced from reference TRBV2 and TRBJ1-5, is EPEVTQTPSHQVTQMGQEVILRCVPISNHLYFYWYRQILGQKVEFLVSFYNNEISEKSEIFDDQFSVERPDGSNFTLKIRSTKLEDSAMYFCASYQDRNQPQHFGDGTRLSIL.

The CDR3: CAFELAVEQYF. In nucleotides, the CDR3 is TGTGCCTTCGAACTAGCGGTCGAGCAGTACTTC. The V and J genes are TRBV21-1 and TRBJ2-7; TRBD2, the table's D call, lacks a check against the DNA. TRBV21-1 is a pseudogene segment. The length of the CDR3 is 11 residues.

V and J are TRBV19 and TRBJ1-2, with D unclear. V was clipped by 5 bases and J by 4 bases, with 11 bases between them. Germline CDR1 and CDR2: LNHDA and SQIVND (reference sequence). This CDR3 contains 13 residues. CDR3 sequence: CASSSEVVYGYTF. Here the CDR3 DNA reads TGTGCCAGTAGTTCAGAAGTTGTCTATGGCTACACCTTC.

This sequence joins TRBV4-3 and TRBJ2-2; a weak D match, TRBD1 (6 bases). The ends were cut back, 0 bases at V and 8 bases at J, with 13 bases in the middle. The germline V gene encodes CDR1 LGHNA and CDR2 YSLEER. The CDR3 loop spans 15 amino acids. For the CDR3, the DNA is TGCGCCAGCAGCCAAGATCTGGGGGCCAGGGGGGAGCTGTTTTTT. It encodes CASSQDLGARGELFF.

The rearrangement links TRBV6-1 to TRBJ1-2; 7 bases align to TRBD1. The junction had 8 bases not matched to a gene; V was cut back by 6 bases and J by 4 bases. From germline, CDR1 is MNHNS and CDR2 SASEGT. The CDR3 has 14 residues. CDR3 coding DNA: TGTGCCAGCAGCGATTGGGACAGTATCTATGGCTACACCTTC. Encoded protein: CASSDWDSIYGYTF.

Comment on this clone: One end of the junction fails to match germline, which may point to a read error. This chain links TRBV7-9 with TRBJ1-1, with D unresolved. The CDR3 has 13 residues. Germline V lookup: CDR1 SEHNR, CDR2 FQNEAQ (reference sequence). The CDR3 sequence is CASSLGMNTEAFF. CDR3 sequence (DNA): TGTGCCAGCAGTTTAGGGATGAACACTGAAGCTTTCTTT.

The chain is built from TRBV7-9 and TRBJ2-6, with D unresolved. V was trimmed by 1 base and J by 0 bases, leaving 7 bases between them. CDR3 length: 16 amino acids. The germline V gene encodes CDR1 SEHNR and CDR2 FQNEAQ (reference sequence). This chain's CDR3 is CASSLGYNSGANVLTF. CDR3 DNA: TGTGCCAGCAGCTTAGGATACAACTCTGGGGCCAACGTCCTGACTTTC.

The CDR3 reads CASSLGRGRVHEQYF. The CDR3 DNA reads as TGTGCCAGCAGCTTAGGGCGGGGTAGGGTTCACGAGCAGTACTTC. The chain combines TRBV7-2 with TRBJ2-7; D is perhaps TRBD2 (6 bases). Trimming stripped 1 base from V and 5 bases from J, with 15 bases between. Germline V gene lookup returns CDR1 SGHTA and CDR2 FQGNSA. The CDR3 is 15 residues long.

This CDR3 reads CASSHQGGVYNEQFF. In DNA form, the CDR3 reads TGTGCCAGCAGCCATCAGGGAGGGGTCTACAATGAGCAGTTCTTC. The chain carries TRBV4-2 and TRBJ2-1; 7 bases align to TRBD2. V shed 3 bases and J 3 bases; nucleotides not matched to a gene: 5. The germline gives CDR1 LGHNA, CDR2 YNFKEQ. The length of the CDR3 is 15 residues.

CDR3 in DNA: TGTGCCAGCAGCTTCCGGGGGCTCGAGGACTACACCTTC. Protein product: CASSFRGLEDYTF. The V call is TRBV7-3, the J call TRBJ1-2; D possibly corresponds to TRBD1 (6 bases). Trimming removed 3 bases at V and 10 bases at J, with 15 bases between. The CDR3 length is 13 residues. Per the germline V gene, CDR1 is SGHTA and CDR2 is FQGTGA.

The chain combines TRBV4-3 with TRBJ2-2, with a possible D match to TRBD2 (5 bases). The CDR3 consists of 14 residues. Trimming cost V 0 bases and J 4 bases, with 6 bases left between them. Germline V gene lookup returns CDR1 LGHNA and CDR2 YSLEER. This CDR3 is CASSQDRGTGELFF. The CDR3 DNA reads as TGCGCCAGCAGCCAAGATCGGGGCACCGGGGAGCTGTTTTTT.

The J gene is TRBJ2-7, the V gene TRBV6-6; 15 bases map to TRBD2. Germline V gives CDR1 MNHNY, CDR2 SVGAGI (reference sequence). Trimming removed 7 bases from V and 3 bases from J; junction bases left unmatched: 1. The CDR3 consists of 14 residues. The CDR3 DNA follows: TGTGCCAGCACGGGACTAGCGGGGGGCTACGAGCAGTACTTC. Protein sequence: CASTGLAGGYEQYF.

The chain couples TRBV28 to TRBJ1-2, with D unclear. Germline V gene lookup returns CDR1 MDHEN and CDR2 SYDVKM. This CDR3 comprises 14 residues. Trimming cost V 3 bases and J 3 bases, with 11 bases left between them. The CDR3: CASSLLRTDYGYTF. The CDR3 DNA is TGTGCCAGCAGTTTGCTGAGAACTGACTATGGCTACACCTTC.

V is TRBV10-3 and J is TRBJ2-4; D is perhaps TRBD1 or TRBD2 (6 bases each). Looked up from germline, CDR1 is ENHRY and CDR2 is SYGVKD. This CDR3 has 15 amino acids. The germline V and J ends were trimmed by 6 bases and 6 bases, with 18 bases remaining between them. The CDR3 here is CAIRIGGGKANIQYF. The CDR3 DNA reads as TGTGCCATCAGGATCGGAGGGGGGAAAGCAAACATTCAGTACTTC.

The chain joins TRBV11-3 to TRBJ2-3; D ambiguous. V gave up 1 base and J gave up 6 bases, with 8 bases separating them. There are 13 residues in the CDR3. The germline V gene encodes CDR1 SGHNT and CDR2 YENEEA. The CDR3 here is CASSLGARDTQYF. As DNA, the CDR3 is TGTGCCAGCAGCTTAGGCGCCCGGGATACGCAGTATTTT.

The CDR3 DNA sequence: TGTGCCAGCAGTCTCCGGGACAGGGATTCGGAAGGCTACACCTTC. Protein sequence: CASSLRDRDSEGYTF. The chain carries TRBV28 and TRBJ1-2, with 9 positions matching TRBD1. The CDR3 loop spans 15 amino acids. CDR1 and CDR2 from the germline V gene are MDHEN and SYDVKM. The junction had 12 bases not matched to a gene; V was cut back by 5 bases and J by 8 bases.

The CDR3 sequence is CASSLYRGRNSPLHF. CDR3 DNA: TGCGCCAGCAGCTTGTATAGGGGTAGAAATTCACCCCTCCACTTT. V is TRBV5-1 and J is TRBJ1-6; D possibly corresponds to TRBD1 (5 bases). CDR1 is SGHRS and CDR2 is YFSETQ in the germline V gene. V shed 1 base and J shed 7 bases, with 12 bases lying between them. This CDR3 contains 15 residues. Complete variable domain (other parts from reference TRBV5-1 and TRBJ1-6): KAGVTQTPRYLIKTRGQQVTLSCSPISGHRSVSWYQQTPGQGLQFLFEYFSETQRNKGNFPGRFSGRQFSNSRSEMNVSTLELGDSALYLCASSLYRGRNSPLHFGNGTRLTVT.

This clone was observed once. The junction departs from the called germline gene at one end, perhaps through a read error. The chain couples TRBV7-3 to TRBJ2-1; the match to TRBD2 covers 12 bases. The CDR3 loop spans 15 amino acids. Germline-derived CDR1 and CDR2 are SGHTA and FQGTGA. CDR3: CASSVTSGGRSEQFF. CDR3 DNA sequence: TGTGCCAGCAGCGTAACTAGCGGGGGGCGAAGTGAGCAGTTCTTC.

The chain is built from TRBV5-1 and TRBJ2-2, with TRBD2 matching over 8 bases. Germline V gene sequence: CDR1 SGHRS, CDR2 YFSETQ. The CDR3 length is 16 residues. V lost 4 bases, J lost 4 bases, and 9 bases stayed unmatched. The CDR3 region is CASSLQAGARTGELFF. CDR3 in DNA: TGCGCCAGCAGCCTTCAAGCGGGGGCCCGCACCGGGGAGCTGTTTTTT.

A single count supports this clone. This sequence joins TRBV29-1 and TRBJ1-4, with 7 bases identical to TRBD1. V trimming: 0 bases; J trimming: 7 bases; junction bases outside the gene matches: 11. Germline V gene sequence: CDR1 SQVTM, CDR2 ANQGSEA. The CDR3 contains 16 residues. In nucleotides, the CDR3 is TGCAGCGTTGAAGATCCCCCAGGGGGGGTAGGTGAAAAACTGTTTTTT. It translates to CSVEDPPGGVGEKLFF.

V gene TRBV19 combines with J gene TRBJ1-5; D is unclear. Trimming cost V 1 base and J 7 bases, with 14 bases left between them. The germline V gene has CDR1 LNHDA and CDR2 SQIVND (reference sequence). The length of the CDR3 is 15 residues. CDR3 nucleotides: TGTGCCAGTAGTATAGGGTGGGGTAACGGGCAGCCCCAGCATTTT. The encoded protein is CASSIGWGNGQPQHF.

This clone was counted a few times. J is TRBJ2-7 and V is TRBV5-1, with 7 bases identical to TRBD1. This CDR3 has 15 residues. In germline, CDR1 is SGHRS, CDR2 YFSETQ. V lost 4 bases and J lost 0; bases outside the gene matches: 7. The CDR3 loop is CASSPTGTDSYEQYF. The CDR3 bases are TGCGCCAGCAGCCCAACCGGGACAGACTCCTACGAGCAGTACTTC.

The V and J genes are TRBV7-9 and TRBJ1-1; 7 positions agree with TRBD1. This CDR3 is built from 12 residues. Germline V gene lookup returns CDR1 SEHNR and CDR2 FQNEAQ (reference sequence). With 9 bases clipped from V and 6 bases from J, the junction kept 7 bases outside the gene matches. The CDR3 DNA reads TGTGCCAGTCAAAGACAGGGTTCTGAAGCTTTCTTT. Amino acids: CASQRQGSEAFF.

The chain is built from TRBV7-2 and TRBJ2-2, with 12 bases that match TRBD1. This CDR3 is 15 amino acids long. The J segment lost 5 bases and the V segment lost 7 bases, leaving 5 bases of the junction unmatched. The V gene's germline CDR1 is SGHTA and CDR2 FQGNSA. In DNA, the CDR3 is TGTGCCAGCACCCGGGACAGGGGGCGTACCGGGGAGCTGTTTTTT. This encodes CASTRDRGRTGELFF.

This clone was recorded a few times. This chain links TRBV6-1 with TRBJ1-2; 7 bases agree with TRBD1. Germline V gene data show CDR1 as MNHNS and CDR2 as SASEGT. The CDR3 has 13 residues. V gave up 6 bases and J gave up 6 bases; unmatched junction bases: 7. Written as DNA, the CDR3 is TGTGCCAGCAGCCGGCAGGGGACAGATGGCTACACCTTC. Translating gives CASSRQGTDGYTF.

The chain uses TRBV5-4 and TRBJ1-4; D gene ambiguous. Per the germline V gene, CDR1 is SGHNT and CDR2 is YYREEE (reference sequence). V was shortened by 3 bases and J by 1 base, with 7 bases between the two germline ends. The CDR3 has 14 residues. CDR3 residues: CASSSQLTNEKLFF. The CDR3 DNA sequence: TGTGCCAGCAGCTCACAATTAACTAATGAAAAACTGTTTTTT.

DNA for the CDR3: TGCGCCAGCAGCCAAGTATACCTGGACACCGGGGAGCTGTTTTTT. This codes for CASSQVYLDTGELFF. The genes are TRBV4-1 and TRBJ2-2, with D unclear. Trimming removed 1 base at V and 3 bases at J, with 9 bases between. This CDR3 contains 15 residues. The V gene's germline CDR1 is MGHRA and CDR2 YSYEKL.